This is a list of T cell receptor beta chains from one sample in a study of shared clonotypes between healthy human individuals. Sequencing was performed with immunoSEQ multiplex PCR; in TCRdb, only in-frame clones are kept and a portion is missing. The sample holds approximately 2,200,000 clones; roughly 91% are singletons and the top ten take around 1.7%. The specimen sequenced was naive CD8+ T cells from PBMCs. These receptors all stem from a man between 18 and 29 years old in good health. Some clones in this sample may be carry-over from other donors' samples. CDR3s include the opening cysteine and the closing phenylalanine or tryptophan. A D gene is named only where the DNA matches it firmly. Clone size is given for some rows only: seen once, a few or many times, or a class if the clone is expanded.

j_call: TRBJ2-3
v_call: TRBV28
d_call: .
clone_size: .
cdr3_aa: CASSLQGVTDTQYF
cdr3_nt: TGTGCCAGCAGTTTACAGGGAGTCACAGATACGCAGTATTTT

j_call: TRBJ2-7
v_call: TRBV4-2
d_call: .
clone_size: .
cdr3_aa: CASKDSYEQYF
cdr3_nt: TGTGCCAGCAAGGATTCCTACGAGCAGTACTTC

j_call: TRBJ2-1
v_call: TRBV10-3
d_call: TRBD2
clone_size: .
cdr3_aa: CAISYASGTYNEQFF
cdr3_nt: TGTGCCATCAGCTATGCTAGCGGGACCTACAATGAGCAGTTCTTC

j_call: TRBJ1-2
v_call: TRBV5-1
d_call: TRBD1
clone_size: .
cdr3_aa: CASSLSRGGQGSNYGYTF
cdr3_nt: TGCGCCAGCAGCTTGAGTCGTGGGGGACAGGGCTCTAACTATGGCTACACCTTC

j_call: TRBJ1-1
v_call: TRBV27
d_call: .
clone_size: .
cdr3_aa: CASSPRGTEAFF
cdr3_nt: TGTGCCAGCAGTCCCCGGGGCACTGAAGCTTTCTTT

j_call: TRBJ1-2
v_call: TRBV4-3
d_call: .
clone_size: once
cdr3_aa: CASSQVRQLNYGYTF
cdr3_nt: TGCGCCAGCAGCCAAGTTCGACAGCTCAACTATGGCTACACCTTC

j_call: TRBJ2-5
v_call: TRBV15
d_call: .
clone_size: .
cdr3_aa: CATSDRGRRETQYF
cdr3_nt: TGTGCCACCAGCGACCGGGGGCGGAGGGAGACCCAGTACTTC

j_call: TRBJ2-2
v_call: TRBV19
d_call: .
clone_size: .
cdr3_aa: CASSIGWEELFF
cdr3_nt: TGTGCCAGTAGTATAGGGTGGGAAGAGCTGTTTTTT

j_call: TRBJ2-3
v_call: TRBV4-2
d_call: TRBD2
clone_size: .
cdr3_aa: CASSQDWLAGRTDTQYF
cdr3_nt: TGTGCCAGCAGCCAAGATTGGCTAGCGGGCCGCACAGATACGCAGTATTTT

j_call: TRBJ2-3
v_call: TRBV4-1
d_call: .
clone_size: .
cdr3_aa: CASSQDLRPDTQYF
cdr3_nt: TGCGCCAGCAGCCAAGATTTGCGTCCAGATACGCAGTATTTT

j_call: TRBJ2-7
v_call: TRBV28
d_call: .
clone_size: .
cdr3_aa: CASTLLLTIPHEQYF
cdr3_nt: TGTGCCAGCACCCTCCTCCTGACTATACCCCACGAGCAGTACTTC

j_call: TRBJ2-1
v_call: TRBV5-6
d_call: TRBD2
clone_size: .
cdr3_aa: CASSSLAGVWNEQFF
cdr3_nt: TGTGCCAGCAGCAGCCTAGCGGGAGTCTGGAATGAGCAGTTCTTC

j_call: TRBJ1-2
v_call: TRBV7-6
d_call: .
clone_size: .
cdr3_aa: CASSLEYNYGYTF
cdr3_nt: TGTGCCAGCAGCTTAGAATATAACTATGGCTACACCTTC

j_call: TRBJ1-1
v_call: TRBV9
d_call: .
clone_size: .
cdr3_aa: CASSPSGGAYTEAFF
cdr3_nt: TGTGCCAGCAGCCCAAGCGGGGGCGCTTACACTGAAGCTTTCTTT

j_call: TRBJ2-7
v_call: TRBV9
d_call: TRBD2
clone_size: .
cdr3_aa: CASSASSGRALYEQYF
cdr3_nt: TGTGCCAGCAGCGCCTCCAGCGGGAGGGCCCTTTACGAGCAGTACTTC

j_call: TRBJ2-7
v_call: TRBV6-5
d_call: TRBD2
clone_size: .
cdr3_aa: CASSYGTSGSNEQYF
cdr3_nt: TGTGCCAGCAGTTACGGGACTAGCGGGAGCAACGAGCAGTACTTC

j_call: TRBJ2-5
v_call: TRBV7-3
d_call: TRBD1
clone_size: once
cdr3_aa: CASSSSGTGQETQYF
cdr3_nt: TGTGCCAGCAGCTCTTCCGGGACAGGGCAAGAGACCCAGTACTTC

j_call: TRBJ1-5
v_call: TRBV5-4
d_call: .
clone_size: .
cdr3_aa: CASSRGVLSQPQHF
cdr3_nt: TGTGCCAGCAGCAGGGGAGTCCTTTCTCAGCCCCAGCATTTT

j_call: TRBJ1-1
v_call: TRBV10-3
d_call: .
clone_size: .
cdr3_aa: CAIRGPGGNTEAFF
cdr3_nt: TGTGCCATCAGGGGGCCCGGGGGAAACACTGAAGCTTTCTTT

j_call: TRBJ2-1
v_call: TRBV9
d_call: TRBD1
clone_size: .
cdr3_aa: CASSVGQGIGYNEQFF
cdr3_nt: TGTGCCAGCAGCGTGGGACAGGGGATCGGCTACAATGAGCAGTTCTTC

j_call: TRBJ2-7
v_call: TRBV7-9
d_call: .
clone_size: .
cdr3_aa: CASSGNRLGQYF
cdr3_nt: TGTGCCAGCAGCGGGAACAGACTAGGCCAGTACTTC

j_call: TRBJ1-1
v_call: TRBV7-8
d_call: .
clone_size: .
cdr3_aa: CASSLALQGAEAFF
cdr3_nt: TGTGCCAGCAGCTTAGCGCTTCAGGGCGCTGAAGCTTTCTTT

j_call: TRBJ2-7
v_call: TRBV9
d_call: TRBD1
clone_size: .
cdr3_aa: CASSARPGQGVYEQYF
cdr3_nt: TGTGCCAGCAGCGCCCGCCCGGGACAGGGAGTCTACGAGCAGTACTTC

j_call: TRBJ2-7
v_call: TRBV9
d_call: .
clone_size: .
cdr3_aa: CASSVAGGGSYEQYF
cdr3_nt: TGTGCCAGCAGCGTAGCCGGGGGCGGGAGCTACGAGCAGTACTTC

j_call: TRBJ1-1
v_call: TRBV6-1
d_call: .
clone_size: .
cdr3_aa: CASSDIRGRGTEAFF
cdr3_nt: TGTGCCAGCAGTGACATAAGGGGCAGAGGCACTGAAGCTTTCTTT

j_call: TRBJ2-6
v_call: TRBV28
d_call: TRBD2
clone_size: .
cdr3_aa: CASSSIRLAGGPGANVLTF
cdr3_nt: TGTGCCAGCAGCTCGATTCGACTAGCGGGAGGCCCGGGGGCCAACGTCCTGACTTTC

j_call: TRBJ1-2
v_call: TRBV7-8
d_call: .
clone_size: .
cdr3_aa: CASSLLGTSRGYTF
cdr3_nt: TGTGCCAGCAGCTTATTGGGGACATCAAGGGGCTACACCTTC

j_call: TRBJ2-7
v_call: TRBV28
d_call: TRBD2
clone_size: .
cdr3_aa: CAVAAGGVDEQYF
cdr3_nt: TGTGCGGTGGCGGCGGGAGGAGTGGACGAGCAGTACTTC

j_call: TRBJ2-5
v_call: TRBV5-6
d_call: TRBD2
clone_size: .
cdr3_aa: CASSLLSSGRAGETQYF
cdr3_nt: TGTGCCAGCAGCTTGTTGTCTAGCGGGAGGGCCGGTGAGACCCAGTACTTC

j_call: TRBJ2-3
v_call: TRBV4-1
d_call: TRBD2
clone_size: .
cdr3_aa: CASSQEIGAGVADTQYF
cdr3_nt: TGCGCCAGCAGCCAAGAAATAGGAGCGGGAGTGGCAGATACGCAGTATTTT

j_call: TRBJ2-7
v_call: TRBV6-5
d_call: TRBD1
clone_size: .
cdr3_aa: CASKISGGDSYEQYF
cdr3_nt: TGTGCCAGCAAAATCTCAGGGGGCGATTCATACGAGCAGTACTTC

j_call: TRBJ2-7
v_call: TRBV10-3
d_call: TRBD2
clone_size: .
cdr3_aa: CAISDRTSVSYEQYF
cdr3_nt: TGTGCCATCAGTGATAGGACTAGCGTTTCCTACGAGCAGTACTTC

j_call: TRBJ2-2
v_call: TRBV9
d_call: .
clone_size: .
cdr3_aa: CASSVDSKAETDNTGELFF
cdr3_nt: TGTGCCAGCAGCGTCGACTCTAAAGCGGAGACTGATAACACCGGGGAGCTGTTTTTT

j_call: TRBJ2-7
v_call: TRBV28
d_call: .
clone_size: .
cdr3_aa: CASSLSYYEQYF
cdr3_nt: TGTGCCAGCAGTTTAAGTTACTACGAGCAGTACTTC

j_call: TRBJ2-2
v_call: TRBV4-2
d_call: .
clone_size: .
cdr3_aa: CASSQEGHSGEAGELFF
cdr3_nt: TGTGCCAGCAGCCAAGAGGGGCACTCTGGAGAGGCCGGGGAGCTGTTTTTT

j_call: TRBJ1-1
v_call: TRBV13
d_call: .
clone_size: .
cdr3_aa: CASSLGAGFESEAFF
cdr3_nt: TGTGCCAGCAGCTTAGGAGCAGGGTTCGAGAGTGAAGCTTTCTTT

j_call: TRBJ2-3
v_call: TRBV29-1
d_call: TRBD2
clone_size: .
cdr3_aa: CSVEFPILAGGADTQYF
cdr3_nt: TGCAGCGTTGAATTTCCTATACTAGCGGGAGGAGCAGATACGCAGTATTTT

j_call: TRBJ1-2
v_call: TRBV4-1
d_call: .
clone_size: once
cdr3_aa: CASSQERYNPGNF
cdr3_nt: TGCGCCAGCAGCCAAGAACGGTACAACCCGGGCAACTTC

j_call: TRBJ2-5
v_call: TRBV7-9
d_call: .
clone_size: .
cdr3_aa: CASSLNGGQETQYF
cdr3_nt: TGTGCCAGCAGCTTAAACGGGGGACAAGAGACCCAGTACTTC

j_call: TRBJ2-1
v_call: TRBV6-5
d_call: .
clone_size: .
cdr3_aa: CASSYSAGLGYNEQFF
cdr3_nt: TGTGCCAGCAGTTACTCAGCAGGGCTGGGATACAATGAGCAGTTCTTC

j_call: TRBJ2-7
v_call: TRBV10-3
d_call: .
clone_size: .
cdr3_aa: CATLGGLAGSLREQYF
cdr3_nt: TGTGCCACCTTAGGGGGGCTGGCGGGTTCCCTACGGGAGCAGTACTTC

j_call: TRBJ2-1
v_call: TRBV7-9
d_call: TRBD2
clone_size: .
cdr3_aa: CASRRKSVAGGKHYNEQFF
cdr3_nt: TGTGCCAGCAGGCGAAAGTCGGTAGCGGGAGGGAAGCACTACAATGAGCAGTTCTTC